This T cell receptor beta chain was recorded in a study of cytomegalovirus exposure and HLA in healthy donors. Trimming removed 10 bases at V and 5 bases at J, with 17 bases between. This CDR3 spans 13 amino acids. Germline CDR1 LNHDA, CDR2 SQIVND (reference sequence). With 60 Vbeta and 13 Jbeta primers, the PCR was carried out. Sequenced by immunoSEQ multiplex PCR; TCRdb stores in-frame clones only, minus some. Among hundreds of thousands of clones listed, around 80% were seen once. The source is a male donor in good health and CMV-seronegative. Source material: PBMCs. This sequence joins TRBV19 and TRBJ1-2; the D is unclear. As DNA, the CDR3 is TGTGCCACGGGTCTCGATAATCGGTATGGCTACACCTTC. It is translated as CATGLDNRYGYTF.